This TCR beta chain stems from a study of CD8+ T cells in alopecia areata. Specified treatment: oral pan-JAK inhibitor, 5-10 mg twice daily. The CDR3 is 17 amino acids. V was pared by 5 bases and J by 0 bases, with 19 bases between. CDR1 and CDR2 (germline): MNHEY, SMNVEV (reference sequence). cDNA prepared by RNA extraction and subsequent reverse transcription served as the template for sequencing. Profiling relied on immunoSEQ multiplex PCR, and the TCRdb table lists in-frame clones only, not all of them. The sample lists some 98,000 clones, roughly two thirds occurring once. V and J are TRBV27 and TRBJ1-2; D ambiguous. Sequencing was performed on CD8+ T cells sorted from blood, taken at week 4, from a patient treated with tofacitinib. This sequence was found in a human donor with alopecia areata. The CDR3 loop reads CASSEGSAQPSNYGYTF. In nucleotides, the CDR3 is TGTGCCAGCAGTGAAGGTTCCGCGCAACCATCTAACTATGGCTACACCTTC.